Following are 25 T cell receptor beta chains from one sample sequenced in a study of OX40 agonist ivuxolimab in advanced cancers. Profiling relied on immunoSEQ multiplex PCR, and the TCRdb table lists in-frame clones only, not all of them. In the table there are 45,000 to 55,000 clones, 80% to 85% of which are singletons. Material: CD4+ or CD8+ T cells sorted from blood, obtained in a trial of the OX40 agonist ivuxolimab. The receptor source for this set is an adult with an advanced solid tumor such as melanoma, head and neck, liver or kidney cancer.

The chain recombines TRBV7-9 with TRBJ1-5; D unresolved. Germline assignment: CDR1 SEHNR and CDR2 FQNEAQ (reference sequence). V was cut by 1 base and J by 4 bases, with 8 bases left in between. This CDR3 is 14 amino acids long. The CDR3 coding sequence is TGTGCCAGCAGCTTAGATACAGTTAATCAGCCCCAGCATTTT. Translated: CASSLDTVNQPQHF.

This clone has a single count. This specimen includes other DNA sequences encoding the same CDR3. J is TRBJ2-2 and V is TRBV11-2, with D tentatively TRBD1 (6 bases). The length of the CDR3 is 13 residues. The germline V gene has CDR1 SGHAT and CDR2 FQNNGV. Trimming pared 1 base from V and 9 bases from J, leaving 9 bases between. Here the CDR3 reads CASSLGTVWELFF. The CDR3 DNA follows: TGTGCCAGCAGCTTAGGGACAGTTTGGGAGCTGTTTTTT.

CDR3 DNA: TGTGCCAGCAGTTTCCTCGACAGGTTGGAAAAACTGTTTTTT. Its translation is CASSFLDRLEKLFF. The chain links TRBV27 to TRBJ1-4; TRBD1 is a possible D gene (6 bases). This CDR3 contains 14 residues. Trimming shortened V by 3 bases and J by 8 bases, and 13 bases separated the two germline ends. Germline CDR1 is MNHEY and CDR2 is SMNVEV (reference sequence). Based on the CDR3 plus reference TRBV27 and TRBJ1-4, the full variable domain is EAQVTQNPRYLITVTGKKLTVTCSQNMNHEYMSWYRQDPGLGLRQIYYSMNVEVTDKGDVPEGYKVSRKEKRNFPLILESPSPNQTSLYFCASSFLDRLEKLFFGSGTQLSVL.

About this clone itself: Other DNA sequences of this sample code for an identical CDR3. This chain links TRBV6-6 with TRBJ1-4, with TRBD1 as a possible D gene (6 bases). The CDR3 runs to 15 residues. The V and J ends lost 2 bases and 8 bases respectively, with 15 bases between them. The germline V gene encodes CDR1 MNHNY and CDR2 SVGAGI (reference sequence). The CDR3 reads CASSYLGGAGEKLFF. The CDR3 nucleotides are TGTGCCAGCAGTTACCTCGGGGGGGCAGGAGAAAAACTGTTTTTT.

The J gene is TRBJ1-1, the V gene TRBV2; D not resolved. Trimming cost V 2 bases and J 0 bases, with 13 bases left between them. The CDR3 runs to 16 residues. Per germline, CDR1 SNHLY and CDR2 FYNNEI. The CDR3 spells CASSERWTAMNTEAFF. The CDR3 bases are TGTGCCAGCAGTGAACGGTGGACCGCAATGAACACTGAAGCTTTCTTT.

J is TRBJ2-7 and V is TRBV30; D is unresolved. This CDR3 comprises 13 residues. V shed 0 bases and J shed 2 bases, with 8 bases lying between them. The germline gives CDR1 GTSNPN, CDR2 SVGIG (reference sequence). The CDR3 protein is CAWSVTSPYEQYF. In DNA form, the CDR3 reads TGTGCCTGGAGTGTAACCAGTCCCTACGAGCAGTACTTC. Complete variable domain (other parts from reference TRBV30 and TRBJ2-7): SQTIHQWPATLVQPVGSPLSLECTVEGTSNPNLYWYRQAAGRGLQLLFYSVGIGQISSEVPQNLSASRPQDRQFILSSKKLLLSDSGFYLCAWSVTSPYEQYFGPGTRLTVT.

The chain is built from TRBV7-2 and TRBJ1-2, with TRBD1 identical over 7 bases. V trimming: 2 bases; J trimming: 3 bases; junction bases outside the gene matches: 6. This CDR3 region has 15 residues. Germline CDR1 reads SGHTA; CDR2 reads FQGNSA. CDR3 sequence: CASSLSQGVYYGYTF. CDR3 nucleotide sequence: TGTGCCAGCAGCTTATCTCAGGGGGTTTACTATGGCTACACCTTC.

This clone was seen once. The rearrangement links TRBV7-8 to TRBJ1-1; D gene uncertain. The CDR3 is 16 residues long. Germline loops: CDR1 SGHVS, CDR2 FQNEAQ. V was shortened by 0 bases and J by 5 bases, with 16 bases between the two germline ends. The CDR3 spells CASSLAGEVRRTEAFF. The CDR3 DNA reads TGTGCCAGCAGCTTAGCGGGAGAGGTCCGTAGGACTGAAGCTTTCTTT.

CDR3 sequence (DNA): TGTGCCAGCAGAACTAGCGGGGGTTTTATCGAGACCCAGTACTTC. It is translated as CASRTSGGFIETQYF. The V and J genes are TRBV28 and TRBJ2-5; 11 bases fit TRBD2. V lost 6 bases to trimming and J lost 5 bases; unmatched junction nucleotides: 8. The germline V gene has CDR1 MDHEN and CDR2 SYDVKM. The CDR3 extends over 15 amino acids.

This chain connects TRBV27 to TRBJ2-5, with D possibly matching TRBD2 (7 bases). The length of the CDR3 is 14 residues. Looked up from germline, CDR1 is MNHEY and CDR2 is SMNVEV (reference sequence). Trimming removed 0 bases at V and 5 bases at J, with 10 bases between. The DNA of the CDR3 is TGTGCCAGCAGTTTATCCCGGGGGGCTGAGACCCAGTACTTC. Translation gives CASSLSRGAETQYF.

The chain joins TRBV10-3 to TRBJ1-1; D is possibly TRBD1 (6 bases). The germline CDR1 and CDR2 sequences are ENHRY and SYGVKD. V lost 8 bases to trimming and J lost 1 base, with 11 bases between them. The CDR3 spans 13 residues. Written as DNA, the CDR3 is TGTGCCATCCAGACAGGACCGAACACTGAAGCTTTCTTT. It is translated as CAIQTGPNTEAFF.

CDR3 coding DNA: TGTGCCAGCAGCGGATATAGCGGAGGCTCCTACAATGAGCAGTTCTTC. Its translation: CASSGYSGGSYNEQFF. The J gene is TRBJ2-1, the V gene TRBV9; a weak D match, TRBD2 (6 bases). V lost 3 bases to trimming and J lost 0 bases, with 13 bases between them. Germline V gene data show CDR1 as SGDLS and CDR2 as YYNGEE. This CDR3 region has 16 residues.

The chain has TRBV7-9 and TRBJ1-3; tentatively, D is TRBD1 (6 bases). CDR3 length equals 16 residues. Germline CDR1 SEHNR, CDR2 FQNEAQ (reference sequence). Trimming removed 5 bases from V and 3 bases from J, with 17 bases in between. The CDR3 DNA reads as TGTGCCAGCAGCATTCAAAGCGGGGGGCTTGGAAACACCATATATTTT. It translates to CASSIQSGGLGNTIYF.

The gene calls are TRBV5-4 and TRBJ2-1; tentatively, D is TRBD1 (6 bases). The ends were cut back, 1 base at V and 0 bases at J, with 11 bases in the middle. Looked up from germline, CDR1 is SGHNT and CDR2 is YYREEE (reference sequence). The CDR3 spans 16 residues. The CDR3 bases are TGTGCCAGCAGCTTGAGACAGGCCAACTCCTACAATGAGCAGTTCTTC. This codes for CASSLRQANSYNEQFF.

This clone has only one observation. The chain is built from TRBV6-5 and TRBJ2-2; 8 nucleotides agree with TRBD1. V was clipped by 0 bases and J by 7 bases; unmatched bases: 7. The CDR3 length is 16 residues. Germline V gene lookup returns CDR1 MNHEY and CDR2 SVGAGI. The CDR3 reads CASSYSTTGGSGELFF. In DNA, the CDR3 is TGTGCCAGCAGTTACTCGACAACAGGGGGAAGCGGGGAGCTGTTTTTT.

The rearrangement joins TRBV19 to TRBJ1-2; TRBD1 aligns across 8 bases. V was clipped by 4 bases and J by 3 bases; unmatched bases: 13. This CDR3 contains 17 residues. Per germline, CDR1 LNHDA and CDR2 SQIVND (reference sequence). The CDR3: CASSKGVRQGLDYGYTF. In DNA, the CDR3 is TGTGCCAGTAGTAAGGGGGTTCGACAGGGGCTCGACTATGGCTACACCTTC. Variable domain in full (rest from reference TRBV19 and TRBJ1-2): DGGITQSPKYLFRKEGQNVTLSCEQNLNHDAMYWYRQDPGQGLRLIYYSQIVNDFQKGDIAEGYSVSREKKESFPLTVTSAQKNPTAFYLCASSKGVRQGLDYGYTFGSGTRLTVV.

This chain links TRBV29-1 with TRBJ2-1; 9 nucleotides line up with TRBD1. Germline V CDR1 and CDR2: SQVTM, ANQGSEA. This CDR3 contains 15 residues. Germline trimming cut 3 bases from V and 10 bases from J; bases unmatched to any gene: 13. CDR3 protein: CSVEPDRGVQGEQFF. For the CDR3, the DNA is TGCAGCGTTGAGCCGGACAGGGGCGTCCAGGGGGAGCAGTTCTTC.

This chain links TRBV9 with TRBJ1-5; TRBD1 matches at 8 bases. The length of the CDR3 is 13 residues. The ends lost 0 bases at V and 10 bases at J; junction bases unmatched: 3. CDR1 is SGDLS and CDR2 is YYNGEE in the germline V gene. DNA for the CDR3: TGTGCCAGCAGCGTAGTTCCAGGGGGCCCCCAGCATTTT. This gives the protein CASSVVPGGPQHF.

The V and J genes are TRBV11-2 and TRBJ2-5; the match to TRBD2 covers 12 bases. CDR3 length equals 13 residues. V lost 4 bases to trimming and J lost 12 bases; unmatched junction nucleotides: 6. Germline V gene data show CDR1 as SGHAT and CDR2 as FQNNGV. This CDR3 reads CASSSGTSGQEYF. DNA for the CDR3: TGTGCCAGCAGCTCGGGGACTAGCGGGCAAGAGTACTTC.

This clone was counted a few times. The V gene is TRBV4-3, the J gene TRBJ2-2; the D is unclear. This CDR3 spans 15 amino acids. Trimming cost V 3 bases and J 0 bases, with 8 bases left between them. CDR1 LGHNA and CDR2 YSLEER come from the germline V gene. CDR3 residues: CASSHTPPNTGELFF. In DNA form, the CDR3 reads TGCGCCAGCAGCCATACTCCTCCGAACACCGGGGAGCTGTTTTTT.

This clone was counted a few times. J is TRBJ1-2 and V is TRBV13; TRBD1 might be the D (5 bases). The V gene lost 2 bases and the J gene lost 1 base, with 11 bases spanning the gap. The germline V gene encodes CDR1 PRHDT and CDR2 FYEKMQ (reference sequence). This CDR3 is 15 amino acids long. The CDR3, as DNA: TGTGCCAGCAGCTTACAAGGGGACCTTAACTATGGCTACACCTTC. Translating gives CASSLQGDLNYGYTF. The full variable domain, its missing parts supplied by reference TRBV13 and TRBJ1-2, is AAGVIQSPRHLIKEKRETATLKCYPIPRHDTVYWYQQGPGQDPQFLISFYEKMQSDKGSIPDRFSAQQFSDYHSELNMSSLELGDSALYFCASSLQGDLNYGYTFGSGTRLTVV.

The V and J genes are TRBV19 and TRBJ2-1; 10 nucleotides match TRBD2. CDR1 and CDR2 from the germline V gene are LNHDA and SQIVND (reference sequence). The junction had 17 bases not matched to a gene; V was cut back by 2 bases and J by 4 bases. The CDR3 loop spans 20 amino acids. CDR3 in DNA: TGTGCCAGTAGTATATCGGGTCTAGCGGGAGCATCGGGGCTATACAATGAGCAGTTCTTC. This gives the protein CASSISGLAGASGLYNEQFF.

The chain carries TRBV4-1 and TRBJ2-1; D gene unclear. CDR3 length equals 11 residues. Germline CDR1 is MGHRA and CDR2 is YSYEKL. V gave up 7 bases and J gave up 10 bases, with 11 bases separating them. Here the CDR3 DNA reads TGCGCCAGCACCACTGCCAGCGAGCAGTTCTTC. This encodes CASTTASEQFF.

The rearrangement links TRBV6-5 to TRBJ1-5; TRBD1 is a possible D gene (5 bases). Between the trimmed V and J ends, which lost 6 bases and 0 bases, there was a span of 12 bases. Germline CDR1 is MNHEY and CDR2 is SVGAGI. The CDR3 has 15 residues. CDR3 in amino acids: CASRETVYSNQPQHF. CDR3 coding DNA: TGTGCCAGCAGAGAGACAGTGTATAGCAATCAGCCCCAGCATTTT.

This chain uses TRBV27 with TRBJ1-5; TRBD1 aligns across 7 bases. The CDR3 consists of 14 residues. V trimming: 5 bases; J trimming: 6 bases; junction bases outside the gene matches: 7. Germline CDR1 MNHEY, CDR2 SMNVEV (reference sequence). Here the CDR3 DNA reads TGTGCCAGCAGTCCGGGACAGTTCGGTCAGCCCCAGCATTTT. This translates into CASSPGQFGQPQHF.